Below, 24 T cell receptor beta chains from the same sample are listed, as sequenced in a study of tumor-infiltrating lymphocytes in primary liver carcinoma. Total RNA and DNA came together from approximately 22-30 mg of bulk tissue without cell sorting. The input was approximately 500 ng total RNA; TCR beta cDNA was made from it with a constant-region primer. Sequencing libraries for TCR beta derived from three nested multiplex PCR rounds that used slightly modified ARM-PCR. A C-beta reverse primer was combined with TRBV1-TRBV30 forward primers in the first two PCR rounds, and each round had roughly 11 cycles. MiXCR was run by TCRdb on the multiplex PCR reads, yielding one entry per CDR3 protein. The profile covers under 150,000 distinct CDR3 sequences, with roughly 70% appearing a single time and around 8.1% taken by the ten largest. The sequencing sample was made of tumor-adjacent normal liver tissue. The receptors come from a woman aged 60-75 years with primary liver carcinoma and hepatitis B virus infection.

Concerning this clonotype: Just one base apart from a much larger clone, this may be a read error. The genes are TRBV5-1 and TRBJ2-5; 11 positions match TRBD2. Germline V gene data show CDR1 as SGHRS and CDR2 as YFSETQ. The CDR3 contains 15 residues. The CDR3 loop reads CPSSPGLAAKETQYF. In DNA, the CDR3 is TGCCCCAGCAGCCCGGGACTAGCGGCAAAAGAGACCCAGTACTTC.

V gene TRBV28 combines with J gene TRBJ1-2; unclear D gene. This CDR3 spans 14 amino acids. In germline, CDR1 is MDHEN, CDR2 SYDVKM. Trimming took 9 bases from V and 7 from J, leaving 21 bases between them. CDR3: CASGGSRHSRGYTF. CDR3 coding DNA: TGTGCCAGTGGCGGTAGCCGGCATAGTCGTGGCTACACCTTC.

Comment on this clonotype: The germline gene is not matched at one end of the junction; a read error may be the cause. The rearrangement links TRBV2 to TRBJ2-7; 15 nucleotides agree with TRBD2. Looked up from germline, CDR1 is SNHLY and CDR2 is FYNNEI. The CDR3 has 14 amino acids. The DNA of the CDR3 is TGTGCCAGCCTCGGACTAGCGGGAGGGTACGAGCATTACTTC. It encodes CASLGLAGGYEHYF.

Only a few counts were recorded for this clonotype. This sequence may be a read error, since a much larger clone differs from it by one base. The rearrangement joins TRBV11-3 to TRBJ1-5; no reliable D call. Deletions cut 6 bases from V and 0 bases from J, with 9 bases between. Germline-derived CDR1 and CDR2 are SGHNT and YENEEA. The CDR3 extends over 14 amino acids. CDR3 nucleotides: TGTGCCAGCAGTGGCAGCTATAGCAATCAGCCCCAGCATTTT. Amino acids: CASSGSYSNQPQHF.

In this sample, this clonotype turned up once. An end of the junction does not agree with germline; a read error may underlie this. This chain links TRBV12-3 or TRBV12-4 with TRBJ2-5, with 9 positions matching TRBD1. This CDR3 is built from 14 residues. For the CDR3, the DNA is TGTGCCAGCAGTTTCCTCGTACAGGGGGCCTCACTGGACTTT. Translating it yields CASSFLVQGASLDF.

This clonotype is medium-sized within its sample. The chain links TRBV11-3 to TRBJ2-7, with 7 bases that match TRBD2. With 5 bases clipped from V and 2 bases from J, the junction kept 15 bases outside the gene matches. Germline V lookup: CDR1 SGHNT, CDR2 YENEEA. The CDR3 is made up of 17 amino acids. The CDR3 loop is CASSPDRAGLGTYEQYF. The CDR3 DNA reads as TGTGCCAGCAGCCCGGACCGAGCGGGATTAGGTACCTACGAGCAGTACTTC.

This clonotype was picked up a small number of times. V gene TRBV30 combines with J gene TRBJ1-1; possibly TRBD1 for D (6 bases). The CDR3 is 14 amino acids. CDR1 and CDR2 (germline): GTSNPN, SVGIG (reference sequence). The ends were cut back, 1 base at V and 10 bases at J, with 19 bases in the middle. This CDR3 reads CAWSGPSQGYGAFF. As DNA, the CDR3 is TGTGCCTGGAGTGGCCCCTCTCAGGGGTACGGAGCTTTCTTT.

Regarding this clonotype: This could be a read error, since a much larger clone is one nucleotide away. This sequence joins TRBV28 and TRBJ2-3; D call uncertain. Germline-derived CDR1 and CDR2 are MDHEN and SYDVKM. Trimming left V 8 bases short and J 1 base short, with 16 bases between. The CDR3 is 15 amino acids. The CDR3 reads CASLGRSIGTDTQYF. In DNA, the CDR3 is TGTGCCAGCTTGGGCAGGAGTATAGGCACAGATACGCAGTATTTT.

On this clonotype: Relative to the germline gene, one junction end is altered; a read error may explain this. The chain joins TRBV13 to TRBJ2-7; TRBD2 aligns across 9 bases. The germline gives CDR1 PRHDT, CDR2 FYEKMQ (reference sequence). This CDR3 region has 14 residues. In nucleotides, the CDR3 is TGTGTCAGCAGCCCAGGACTAGCGAGCTACAAGCAGTACTTC. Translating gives CVSSPGLASYKQYF.

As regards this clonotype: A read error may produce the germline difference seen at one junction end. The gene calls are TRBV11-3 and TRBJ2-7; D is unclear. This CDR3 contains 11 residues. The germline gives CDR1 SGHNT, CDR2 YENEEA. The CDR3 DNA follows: TGTGCCAGCAGCAATGAATACGAGCAATACTTC. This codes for CASSNEYEQYF.

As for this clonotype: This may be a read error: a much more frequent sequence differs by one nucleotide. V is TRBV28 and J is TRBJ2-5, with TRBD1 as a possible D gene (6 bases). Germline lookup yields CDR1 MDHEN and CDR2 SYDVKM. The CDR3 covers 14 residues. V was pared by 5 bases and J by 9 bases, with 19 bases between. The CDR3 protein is CASSPLIGGEAQYF. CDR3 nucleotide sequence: TGTGCCAGCAGTCCCCTCATAGGGGGTGAGGCCCAGTACTTC.

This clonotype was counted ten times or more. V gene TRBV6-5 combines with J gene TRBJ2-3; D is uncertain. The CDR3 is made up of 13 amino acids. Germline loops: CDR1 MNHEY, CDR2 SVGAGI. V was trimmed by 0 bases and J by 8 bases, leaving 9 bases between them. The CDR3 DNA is TGTGCCAGCAGTTACTCGATAGTTTCTACGCAGTATTTT. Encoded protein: CASSYSIVSTQYF.

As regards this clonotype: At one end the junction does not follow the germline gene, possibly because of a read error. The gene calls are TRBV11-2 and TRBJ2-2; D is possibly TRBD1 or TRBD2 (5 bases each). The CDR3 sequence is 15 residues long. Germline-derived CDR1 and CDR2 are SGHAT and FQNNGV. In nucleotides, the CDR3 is TGTGTCAACAGCTTAGAGTCAGGGTTCACCGGGGAGCTGCTTTTT. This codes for CVNSLESGFTGELLF.

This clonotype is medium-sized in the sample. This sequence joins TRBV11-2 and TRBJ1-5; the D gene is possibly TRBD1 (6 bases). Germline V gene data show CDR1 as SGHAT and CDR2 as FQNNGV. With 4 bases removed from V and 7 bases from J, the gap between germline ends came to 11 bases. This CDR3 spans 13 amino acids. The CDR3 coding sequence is TGTGCCAGCAGCTCATTACAGGGCCAGCCCCAGCATTTT. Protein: CASSSLQGQPQHF.

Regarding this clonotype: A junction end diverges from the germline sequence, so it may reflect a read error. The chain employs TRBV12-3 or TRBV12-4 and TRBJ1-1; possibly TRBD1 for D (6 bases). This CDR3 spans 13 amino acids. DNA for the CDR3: TGTGCCACCACCGTGGGGGCGAACAGTGAAGCTTTCTTT. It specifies CATTVGANSEAFF.

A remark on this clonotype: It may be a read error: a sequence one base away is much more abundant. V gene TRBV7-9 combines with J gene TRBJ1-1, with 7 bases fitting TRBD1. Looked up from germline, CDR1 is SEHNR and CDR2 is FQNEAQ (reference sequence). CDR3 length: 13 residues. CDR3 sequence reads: CGSSKGQGAEAFF. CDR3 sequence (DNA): TGTGGCAGCAGCAAAGGGCAGGGGGCTGAAGCTTTCTTT.

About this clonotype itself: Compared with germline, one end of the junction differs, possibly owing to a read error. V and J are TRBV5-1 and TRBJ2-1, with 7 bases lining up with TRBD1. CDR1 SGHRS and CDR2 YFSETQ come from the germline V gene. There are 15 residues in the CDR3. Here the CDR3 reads CSSKMQLGGNNEQFF. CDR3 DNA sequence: TGCTCCAGCAAAATGCAATTAGGGGGCAACAATGAGCAGTTCTTC.

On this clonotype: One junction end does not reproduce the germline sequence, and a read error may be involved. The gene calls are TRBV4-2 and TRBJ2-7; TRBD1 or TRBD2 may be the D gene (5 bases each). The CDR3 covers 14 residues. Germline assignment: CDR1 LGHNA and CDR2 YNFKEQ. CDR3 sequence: CTSSQRDGTYEQYF. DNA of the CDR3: TGTACCAGCAGCCAACGGGACGGGACCTACGAGCAGTACTTC.

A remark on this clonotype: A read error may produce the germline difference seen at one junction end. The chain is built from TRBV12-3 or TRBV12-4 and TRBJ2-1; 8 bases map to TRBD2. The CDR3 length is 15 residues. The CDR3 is CASSFGTSGLDEQLF. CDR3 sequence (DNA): TGTGCCAGCAGTTTCGGGACTAGTGGGTTGGATGAGCAGCTCTTC.

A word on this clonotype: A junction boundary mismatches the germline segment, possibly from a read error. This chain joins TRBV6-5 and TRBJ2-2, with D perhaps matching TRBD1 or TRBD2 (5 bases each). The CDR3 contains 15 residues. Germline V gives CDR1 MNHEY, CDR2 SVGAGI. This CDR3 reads CASSPLGANTGQLFF. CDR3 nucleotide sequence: TGTGCCAGCAGTCCACTCGGGGCTAACACCGGGCAGCTGTTTTTT.

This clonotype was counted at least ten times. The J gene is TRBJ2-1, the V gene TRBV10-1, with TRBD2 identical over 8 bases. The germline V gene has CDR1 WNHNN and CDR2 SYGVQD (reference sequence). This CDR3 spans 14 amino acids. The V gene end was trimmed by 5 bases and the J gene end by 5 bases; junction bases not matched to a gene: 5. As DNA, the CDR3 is TGCGCCAGCAGTAGAAGCGGGAGCGACAATGAGCAGTTCTTC. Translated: CASSRSGSDNEQFF.

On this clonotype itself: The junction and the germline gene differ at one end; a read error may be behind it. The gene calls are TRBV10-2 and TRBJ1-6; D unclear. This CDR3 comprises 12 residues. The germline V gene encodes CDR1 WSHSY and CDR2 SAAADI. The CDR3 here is CASSAANLSRNF. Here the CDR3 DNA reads TGCGCCAGCAGTGCGGCAAATCTCTCTCGCAACTTT.

The CDR3 bases are TGCAGTGCTAGAGCCGGGGTGATCAATCAGCCCCAGCATTTT. Protein product: CSARAGVINQPQHF. V and J are TRBV20-1 and TRBJ1-5, with no clear D. V lost 1 base to trimming and J lost 3 bases, with 10 bases between them. The CDR3 spans 14 residues. Per the germline V gene, CDR1 is DFQATT and CDR2 is SNEGSKA (reference sequence).

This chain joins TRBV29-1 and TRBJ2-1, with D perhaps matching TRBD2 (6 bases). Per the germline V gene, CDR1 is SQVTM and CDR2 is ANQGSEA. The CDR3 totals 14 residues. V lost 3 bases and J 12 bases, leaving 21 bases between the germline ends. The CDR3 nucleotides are TGCAGCGTTGAGGACTATGATAGAGATGCTGGGCAGTTCTTC. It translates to CSVEDYDRDAGQFF.